This T cell receptor (beta chain) originates from a study of blood T cell repertoires in COVID-19. Whole-study context: Sites across the United States, Italy and Spain contributed samples from acute and convalescent COVID-19. Nucleic acid was either cDNA or gDNA, and it came from T cells, B-cell-depleted T cells, or PBMCs.

Profiling relied on immunoSEQ multiplex PCR, and the TCRdb table lists in-frame clones only, not all of them. Of about 75,000 clones in the sample, 88% are singletons; the top ten hold about 21%. This CDR3 is built from 14 residues. CDR1 and CDR2 (germline): MDHEN, SYDVKM. Trimming took off 2 bases at V and 5 bases at J, with 11 bases between the two ends. J is TRBJ2-3 and V is TRBV28; D gene uncertain. The receptor was isolated from a human donor in a cohort sampled during active COVID-19. The source material was peripheral blood. CDR3 in DNA: TGTGCCAGCAGTTTACCTCGGTCGGGAGATACGCAGTATTTT. Its translation is CASSLPRSGDTQYF.